This T cell receptor (beta chain) originates from a study of T cell responses to AZD1222 COVID-19 vaccine. Looking at the study overall: Recipients boosted at about 4 weeks or about 12 weeks are pooled.

Data came from immunoSEQ multiplex PCR; TCRdb stores just in-frame clones and leaves some out. Of under 150,000 clones listed, roughly 87% are singletons. Study-wide results and caveats: Reports say nearly half of spike-specific TCRs go after unmutated variant regions. Spike-specific TCR breadth and depth went up after people got two AZD1222 doses. Mapped onto spike, vaccine-associated CD4 TCRs spanned it and were dominant at 160-218 and 743-854.

Points on this clone: The antigen is not known.

CDR1 and CDR2 from the germline V gene are MDHEN and SYDVKM. The CDR3 spans 16 residues. V lost 3 bases, J lost 8 bases, and 7 bases stayed unmatched. The TCR comes from an adult in good health. The chain links TRBV28 to TRBJ2-2; 12 bases line up with TRBD1. Sequences were derived from peripheral blood, sampled on day 0 of AZD1222 vaccination. CDR3 sequence: CASSLYGTGGSGELFF. The CDR3 DNA reads as TGTGCCAGCAGTTTGTACGGGACAGGGGGCAGTGGGGAGCTGTTTTTT.